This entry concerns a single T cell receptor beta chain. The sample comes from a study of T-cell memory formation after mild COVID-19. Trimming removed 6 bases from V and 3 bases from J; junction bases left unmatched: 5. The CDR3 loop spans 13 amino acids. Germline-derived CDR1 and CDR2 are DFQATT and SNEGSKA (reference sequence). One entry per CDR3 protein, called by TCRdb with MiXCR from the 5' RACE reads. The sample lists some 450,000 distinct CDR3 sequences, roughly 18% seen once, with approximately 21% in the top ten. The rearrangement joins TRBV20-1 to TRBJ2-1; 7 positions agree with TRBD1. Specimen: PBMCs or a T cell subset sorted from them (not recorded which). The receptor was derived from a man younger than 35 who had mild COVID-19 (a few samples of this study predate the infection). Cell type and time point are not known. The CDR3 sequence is CSAPRGRYNEQFF. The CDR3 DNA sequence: TGCAGTGCCCCGAGGGGGCGCTACAATGAGCAGTTCTTC.